The 6 T cell receptor beta chains below come from one sample, sequenced in a study of blood T cell repertoires in COVID-19. Clones were sequenced by immunoSEQ multiplex PCR, and TCRdb holds only the in-frame ones, with some missing. This sample yields 50,000 or so clones, of which 75% to 85% are seen a single time; about 7% belongs to the top ten. Sequenced input: peripheral blood. Source of these receptors: a man aged 40-49 years with acute or convalescent COVID-19.

J is TRBJ1-1 and V is TRBV29-1, with D possibly TRBD1 on 6 matching bases. In germline, CDR1 is SQVTM, CDR2 ANQGSEA. The CDR3 runs to 13 residues. The V end lost 6 bases, the J end lost 6 bases, and 17 bases lay between the germline ends. The CDR3 nucleotides read TGCAGCGTGTCCCCCAGGGGAGTGGCTGAAGCTTTCTTT. This translates into CSVSPRGVAEAFF. The full variable domain, in which reference TRBV29-1 and TRBJ1-1 provide the parts outside the CDR3, is SAVISQKPSRDICQRGTSLTIQCQVDSQVTMMFWYRQQPGQSLTLIATANQGSEATYESGFVIDKFPISRPNLTFSTLTVSNMSPEDSSIYLCSVSPRGVAEAFFGQGTRLTVV.

This chain links TRBV7-2 with TRBJ2-3; possible D gene TRBD1, 6 bases. V was trimmed by 1 base and J by 0 bases, leaving 11 bases between them. Germline CDR1 is SGHTA and CDR2 is FQGNSA. The CDR3 totals 16 residues. The CDR3 region is CASSLVGASSTDTQYF. In nucleotides, the CDR3 is TGTGCCAGCAGCTTAGTGGGGGCCTCTAGCACAGATACGCAGTATTTT.

This clone was observed a single time. The chain carries TRBV30 and TRBJ1-3; D not resolved. This CDR3 is built from 13 residues. The V end lost 7 bases, the J end lost 7 bases, and 17 bases lay between the germline ends. The V gene's germline CDR1 is GTSNPN and CDR2 SVGIG (reference sequence). The CDR3: CAFEPTSGNTIYF. In nucleotides, the CDR3 is TGTGCCTTTGAACCGACAAGCGGGAACACCATATATTTT. The full variable domain, rest sourced from reference TRBV30 and TRBJ1-3, is SQTIHQWPATLVQPVGSPLSLECTVEGTSNPNLYWYRQAAGRGLQLLFYSVGIGQISSEVPQNLSASRPQDRQFILSSKKLLLSDSGFYLCAFEPTSGNTIYFGEGSWLTVV.

The chain employs TRBV5-6 and TRBJ1-2; possibly TRBD1 for D (6 bases). V dropped 7 bases and J dropped 12 bases, with 16 bases sitting between them. Per germline, CDR1 SGHDT and CDR2 YYEEEE. CDR3 length: 11 residues. The CDR3 DNA is TGTGCCAGCGGCGAATCAGGGGCCAACACCTTC. This gives the protein CASGESGANTF.

The rearrangement uses TRBV19 and TRBJ2-1; TRBD2 is a possible D gene (5 bases). This CDR3 is 13 amino acids long. V was clipped by 7 bases and J by 4 bases, with 11 bases between them. CDR1 is LNHDA and CDR2 is SQIVND in the germline V gene (reference sequence). CDR3 loop: CASMVAGYNEQFF. DNA of the CDR3: TGTGCCAGTATGGTGGCGGGTTACAATGAGCAGTTCTTC.

The rearrangement links TRBV5-4 to TRBJ2-3; D perhaps matches TRBD2 (7 bases). The CDR3 consists of 15 residues. The germline gives CDR1 SGHNT, CDR2 YYREEE (reference sequence). Trimming took 4 bases from V and 3 from J, leaving 15 bases between them. As DNA, the CDR3 is TGTGCCAGCAGCGGCGGGGGCCTGGGAACAGATACGCAGTATTTT. Residues: CASSGGGLGTDTQYF.